This TCR beta chain was obtained from a study of blood T cell repertoires in COVID-19. Study background: From the United States, Italy and Spain came samples of acute and convalescent COVID-19. T cells, B-cell-depleted T cells, or PBMCs provided the cDNA or gDNA that served as material.

The germline V gene encodes CDR1 SGHTA and CDR2 FQGTGA. The CDR3 spans 14 residues. V was cut by 5 bases and J by 0 bases, with 10 bases left in between. TCRdb keeps only in-frame clones here, not all; method: immunoSEQ multiplex PCR. Among 150,000 to 180,000 clones listed, approximately 85% were seen once. The sequence derives from a man aged 60-69 years with COVID-19, enrolled during active disease. Specimen: peripheral blood. This rearrangement joins TRBV7-3 to TRBJ1-2, with D unclear. CDR3 sequence reads: CASSPGPSNYGYTF. CDR3 bases: TGTGCCAGCAGCCCCGGTCCTTCTAACTATGGCTACACCTTC.